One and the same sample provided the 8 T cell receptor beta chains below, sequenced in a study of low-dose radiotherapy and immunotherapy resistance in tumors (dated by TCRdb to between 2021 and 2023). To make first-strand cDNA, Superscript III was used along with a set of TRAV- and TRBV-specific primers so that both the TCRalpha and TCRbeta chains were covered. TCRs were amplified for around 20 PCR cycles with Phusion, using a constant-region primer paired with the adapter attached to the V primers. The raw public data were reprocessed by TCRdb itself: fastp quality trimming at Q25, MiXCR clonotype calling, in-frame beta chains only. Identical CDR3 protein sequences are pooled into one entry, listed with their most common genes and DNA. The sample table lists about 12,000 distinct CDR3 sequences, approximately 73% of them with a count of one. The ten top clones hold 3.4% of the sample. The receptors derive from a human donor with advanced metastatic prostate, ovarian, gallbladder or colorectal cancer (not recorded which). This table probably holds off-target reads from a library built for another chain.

The CDR3 region is CASQVWHMNTEAFF. The CDR3 DNA reads as TGTGCCAGCCAAGTTTGGCACATGAACACTGAAGCTTTCTTT. This sequence joins TRBV28 and TRBJ1-1; D is undetermined. This CDR3 region has 14 residues. CDR1 MDHEN and CDR2 SYDVKM come from the germline V gene. Trimming stripped 8 bases from V and 0 bases from J, with 13 bases between.

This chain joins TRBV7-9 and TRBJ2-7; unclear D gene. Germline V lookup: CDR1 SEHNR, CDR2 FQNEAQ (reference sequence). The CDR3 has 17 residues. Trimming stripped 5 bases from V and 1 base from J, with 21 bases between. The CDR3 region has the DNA TGTGCCAGCAGCCCCTCGATGGGCAGCTCCAATTCCTACGAGCAGTACTTC. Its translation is CASSPSMGSSNSYEQYF.

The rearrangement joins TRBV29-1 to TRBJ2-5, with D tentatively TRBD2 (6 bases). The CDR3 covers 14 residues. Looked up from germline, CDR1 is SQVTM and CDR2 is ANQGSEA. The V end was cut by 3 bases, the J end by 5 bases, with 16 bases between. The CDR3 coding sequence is TGCAGCGTTGATCCAGCGGGCCCTGGGGAGACCCAGTACTTC. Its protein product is CSVDPAGPGETQYF.

The CDR3: CASSIVLLAGSYNEQFF. In DNA form, the CDR3 reads TGTGCCAGTAGTATAGTTTTACTAGCGGGATCCTACAATGAGCAGTTCTTC. The chain recombines TRBV19 with TRBJ2-1, with 10 bases identical to TRBD2. The CDR3 covers 17 residues. The V gene end was trimmed by 1 base and the J gene end by 1 base; junction bases not matched to a gene: 4. Per germline, CDR1 LNHDA and CDR2 SQIVND (reference sequence).

The CDR3 here is CASSLGWITEAFF. In DNA, the CDR3 is TGTGCCAGCAGTTTGGGCTGGATCACTGAAGCTTTCTTT. The rearrangement uses TRBV28 and TRBJ1-1, with D unclear. Per the germline V gene, CDR1 is MDHEN and CDR2 is SYDVKM. The germline V and J ends were trimmed by 3 bases and 4 bases, with 9 bases remaining between them. The CDR3 is 13 amino acids.

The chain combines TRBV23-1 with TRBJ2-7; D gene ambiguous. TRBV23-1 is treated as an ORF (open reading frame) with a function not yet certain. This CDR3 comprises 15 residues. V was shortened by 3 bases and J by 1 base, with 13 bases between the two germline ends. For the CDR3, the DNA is TGCGCCAGCAGTCAGGGCCCCTCCAAATCCTACGAGCAGTACTTC. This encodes CASSQGPSKSYEQYF.

CDR3 nucleotides: TGTGCCAGCACCAGCTTCGATGGGGTCCTGCTGTTTTTT. Its protein product is CASTSFDGVLLFF. The chain is built from TRBV28 and TRBJ1-4; D gene unclear. From germline, CDR1 is MDHEN and CDR2 SYDVKM. The V end lost 7 bases, the J end lost 14 bases, and 20 bases lay between the germline ends. This CDR3 has 13 amino acids.

Written as DNA, the CDR3 is TGTGCCAGTACAGGTGTTCCAAGGATCTACAATGAGCAGTTCTTC. Its translation: CASTGVPRIYNEQFF. The genes are TRBV19 and TRBJ2-1; D is uncertain. CDR1 LNHDA and CDR2 SQIVND come from the germline V gene (reference sequence). The CDR3 is 15 amino acids. Trimming cost V 7 bases and J 3 bases, with 16 bases left between them.